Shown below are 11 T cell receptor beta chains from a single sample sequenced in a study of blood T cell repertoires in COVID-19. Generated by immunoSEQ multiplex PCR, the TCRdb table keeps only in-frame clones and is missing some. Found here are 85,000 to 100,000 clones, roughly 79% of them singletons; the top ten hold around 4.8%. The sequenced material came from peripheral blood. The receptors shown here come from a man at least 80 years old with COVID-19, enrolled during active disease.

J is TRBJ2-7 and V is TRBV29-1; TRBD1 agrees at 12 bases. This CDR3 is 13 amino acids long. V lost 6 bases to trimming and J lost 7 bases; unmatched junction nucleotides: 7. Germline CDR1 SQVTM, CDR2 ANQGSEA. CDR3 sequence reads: CSVKGQGAGEQYF. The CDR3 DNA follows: TGCAGCGTCAAGGGACAGGGGGCGGGTGAGCAGTACTTC.

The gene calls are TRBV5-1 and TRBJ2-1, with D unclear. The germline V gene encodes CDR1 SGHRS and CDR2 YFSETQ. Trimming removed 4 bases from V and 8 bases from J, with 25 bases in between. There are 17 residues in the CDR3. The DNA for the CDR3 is TGCGCCAGCAGCCAAGAGAGAATATCCCTATCTGGTGATGAGCAGTTCTTC. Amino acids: CASSQERISLSGDEQFF.

The CDR3: CASSGFGQPARANYGYTF. CDR3 nucleotides: TGTGCCAGCAGCGGTTTCGGACAGCCGGCTCGAGCTAACTATGGCTACACCTTC. This rearrangement joins TRBV9 to TRBJ1-2, with D tentatively TRBD1 (6 bases). This CDR3 contains 18 residues. V was pared by 3 bases and J by 0 bases, with 21 bases between. Germline V gene sequence: CDR1 SGDLS, CDR2 YYNGEE.

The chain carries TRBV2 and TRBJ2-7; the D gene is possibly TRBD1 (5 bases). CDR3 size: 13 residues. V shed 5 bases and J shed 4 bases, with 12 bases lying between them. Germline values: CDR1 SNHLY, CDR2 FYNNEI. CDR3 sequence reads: CASSMQGFYEQYF. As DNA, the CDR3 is TGTGCCAGCAGTATGCAGGGATTTTACGAGCAGTACTTC.

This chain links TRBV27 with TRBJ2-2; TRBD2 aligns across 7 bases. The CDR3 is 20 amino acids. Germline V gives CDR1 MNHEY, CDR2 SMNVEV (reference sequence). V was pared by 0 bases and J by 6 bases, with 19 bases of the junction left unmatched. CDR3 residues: CASSLSPPQLGRALSGELFF. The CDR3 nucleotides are TGTGCCAGCAGTTTATCACCCCCTCAGTTGGGGAGGGCCTTATCCGGGGAGCTGTTTTTT.

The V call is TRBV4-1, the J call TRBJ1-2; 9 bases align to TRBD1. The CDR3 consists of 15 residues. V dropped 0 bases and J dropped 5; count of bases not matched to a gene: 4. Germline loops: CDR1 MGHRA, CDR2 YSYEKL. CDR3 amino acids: CASSQDGTGKYGYTF. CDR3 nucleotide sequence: TGCGCCAGCAGCCAAGATGGGACAGGGAAGTATGGCTACACCTTC.

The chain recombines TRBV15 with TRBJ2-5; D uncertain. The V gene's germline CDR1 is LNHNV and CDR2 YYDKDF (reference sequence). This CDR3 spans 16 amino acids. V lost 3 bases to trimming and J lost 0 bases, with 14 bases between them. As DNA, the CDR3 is TGTGCCACCAGCAGGGCCGCGGTCCTGGACCAAGAGACCCAGTACTTC. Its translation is CATSRAAVLDQETQYF.

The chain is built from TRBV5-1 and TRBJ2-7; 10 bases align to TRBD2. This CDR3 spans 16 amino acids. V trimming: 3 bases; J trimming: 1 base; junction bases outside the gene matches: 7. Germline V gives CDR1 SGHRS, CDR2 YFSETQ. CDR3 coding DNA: TGCGCCAGCAGCTCCCACCCGGGACTAGCGTCCTACGAGCAGTACTTC. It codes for CASSSHPGLASYEQYF.

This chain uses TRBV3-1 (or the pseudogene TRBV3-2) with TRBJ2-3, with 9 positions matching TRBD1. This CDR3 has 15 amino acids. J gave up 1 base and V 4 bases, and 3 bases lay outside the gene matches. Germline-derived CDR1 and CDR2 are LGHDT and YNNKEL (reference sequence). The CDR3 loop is CASSPGTGRTDTQYF. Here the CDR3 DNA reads TGTGCCAGCAGCCCCGGGACAGGGCGCACAGATACGCAGTATTTT.

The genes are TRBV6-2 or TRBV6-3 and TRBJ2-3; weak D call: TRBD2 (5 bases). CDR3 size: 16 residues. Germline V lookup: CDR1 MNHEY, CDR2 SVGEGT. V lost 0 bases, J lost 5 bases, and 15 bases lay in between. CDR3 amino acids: CASSYSRVPRGDTQYF. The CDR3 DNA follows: TGTGCCAGCAGTTACTCGAGGGTCCCCCGGGGAGATACGCAGTATTTT.

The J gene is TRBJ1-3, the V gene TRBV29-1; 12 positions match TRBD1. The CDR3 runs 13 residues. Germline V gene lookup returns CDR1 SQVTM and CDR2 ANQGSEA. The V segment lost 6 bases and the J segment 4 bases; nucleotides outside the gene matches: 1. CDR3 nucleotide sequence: TGCAGCGTGGGGACAGGGGGCGGAAACACCATATATTTT. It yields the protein CSVGTGGGNTIYF.